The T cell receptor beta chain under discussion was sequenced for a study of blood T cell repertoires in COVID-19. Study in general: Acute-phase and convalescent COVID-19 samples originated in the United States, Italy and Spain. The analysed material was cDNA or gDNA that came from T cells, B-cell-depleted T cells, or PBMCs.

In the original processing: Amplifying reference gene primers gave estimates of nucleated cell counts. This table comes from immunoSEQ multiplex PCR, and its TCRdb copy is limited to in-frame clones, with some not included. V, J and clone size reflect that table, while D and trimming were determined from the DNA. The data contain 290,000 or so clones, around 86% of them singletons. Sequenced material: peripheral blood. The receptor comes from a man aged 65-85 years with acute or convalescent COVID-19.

DNA for the CDR3: TGTGCCAGCAGCTTTAATCCTAGCACAGATACGCAGTATTTT. It codes for CASSFNPSTDTQYF. The chain couples TRBV5-4 to TRBJ2-3; no firm D call. Germline CDR1 is SGHNT and CDR2 is YYREEE (reference sequence). There are 14 residues in the CDR3. V was trimmed by 2 bases and J by 0 bases, leaving 7 bases between them.